These 21 T cell receptor beta chains were sequenced from one sample in a study of blood T cell repertoires in COVID-19. Here immunoSEQ multiplex PCR was the method, and the copy in TCRdb shows in-frame clones only, minus some. This table has 50,000 to 70,000 clones, 70% to 85% appearing once. Material for sequencing was peripheral blood. The receptors derive from a man between 65 and 79 years old with active COVID-19.

The chain carries TRBV18 and TRBJ1-5; no clear D gene. Germline V gives CDR1 KGHSH, CDR2 LQKENI. Trimming pared 0 bases from V and 7 bases from J, leaving 10 bases between. The CDR3 runs to 14 residues. Here the CDR3 DNA reads TGTGCCAGCTCACCACCCGGGAGGGCCCAGCCCCAGCATTTT. Its protein is CASSPPGRAQPQHF.

The chain links TRBV29-1 to TRBJ1-2, with 7 bases identical to TRBD1. In germline, CDR1 is SQVTM, CDR2 ANQGSEA. CDR3 length: 12 residues. V shed 3 bases, J shed 5 bases, and the junction held 3 bases outside the gene matches. The CDR3 sequence: CSVDRTGYGYTF. CDR3 in DNA: TGCAGCGTTGATCGGACAGGATATGGCTACACCTTC. Full variable domain (remainder filled in from reference TRBV29-1 and TRBJ1-2): SAVISQKPSRDICQRGTSLTIQCQVDSQVTMMFWYRQQPGQSLTLIATANQGSEATYESGFVIDKFPISRPNLTFSTLTVSNMSPEDSSIYLCSVDRTGYGYTFGSGTRLTVV.

This clone came up once. The V call is TRBV7-8, the J call TRBJ2-7; a weak D match, TRBD1 (5 bases). The germline V gene encodes CDR1 SGHVS and CDR2 FQNEAQ. V was cut by 2 bases and J by 3 bases, with 8 bases left in between. The CDR3 is 13 residues long. The CDR3, as DNA: TGTGCCAGCAGCTTAAGACAGAACTACGAGCAGTACTTC. It specifies CASSLRQNYEQYF.

V gene TRBV28 combines with J gene TRBJ2-7; 8 bases are a match to TRBD2. This CDR3 has 18 residues. V dropped 2 bases and J dropped 2; count of bases not matched to a gene: 14. Per germline, CDR1 MDHEN and CDR2 SYDVKM. The DNA for the CDR3 is TGTGCCAGCAGTTTACCCCAGACGGCGGGAGGACCGCCCTACGAGCAGTACTTC. Its protein product is CASSLPQTAGGPPYEQYF.

This chain links TRBV2 with TRBJ2-7; the D gene is possibly TRBD1 (6 bases). CDR3 length: 17 residues. V gave up 1 base and J gave up 1 base, with 17 bases separating them. Germline CDR1 reads SNHLY; CDR2 reads FYNNEI. CDR3 sequence: CASSEVPGQGRSYEQYF. The CDR3 nucleotides read TGTGCCAGCAGTGAAGTCCCGGGGCAGGGGCGATCCTACGAGCAGTACTTC.

The chain couples TRBV11-2 to TRBJ1-2; TRBD1 matches 9 bases. V lost 4 bases, J lost 4 bases, and 7 bases stayed unmatched. CDR1 SGHAT and CDR2 FQNNGV come from the germline V gene. This CDR3 spans 15 amino acids. DNA for the CDR3: TGTGCCAGCAGCTACACAGGGGGCTCTGGCTATGGCTACACCTTC. This gives the protein CASSYTGGSGYGYTF.

J is TRBJ2-1 and V is TRBV15; the D gene is possibly TRBD2 (6 bases). This CDR3 comprises 14 residues. V lost 2 bases and J 5 bases, leaving 10 bases between the germline ends. In germline, CDR1 is LNHNV, CDR2 YYDKDF (reference sequence). Here the CDR3 reads CATSRSLANNEQFF. CDR3 sequence (DNA): TGTGCCACCAGCAGATCGCTAGCGAACAATGAGCAGTTCTTC.

The rearrangement joins TRBV27 to TRBJ2-1; TRBD2 is a possible D gene (5 bases). V was trimmed by 2 bases and J by 7 bases, leaving 12 bases between them. CDR1 and CDR2 from the germline V gene are MNHEY and SMNVEV (reference sequence). The CDR3 consists of 14 residues. The CDR3 DNA follows: TGTGCCAGCAGTTTAGACTTTTCGGGGAATGAGCAGTTCTTC. This codes for CASSLDFSGNEQFF.

J is TRBJ1-1 and V is TRBV5-4; 8 bases line up with TRBD1. This CDR3 spans 15 amino acids. The ends lost 3 bases at V and 4 bases at J; junction bases unmatched: 8. CDR1 and CDR2 (germline): SGHNT, YYREEE (reference sequence). The DNA of the CDR3 is TGTGCCAGCAGCTGGGCGACAGGGGTGGGCACTGAAGCTTTCTTT. The encoded protein is CASSWATGVGTEAFF. The whole variable domain, filled in from reference TRBV5-4 and TRBJ1-1, reads ETGVTQSPTHLIKTRGQQVTLRCSSQSGHNTVSWYQQALGQGPQFIFQYYREEENGRGNFPPRFSGLQFPNYSSELNVNALELDDSALYLCASSWATGVGTEAFFGQGTRLTVV.

The rearrangement uses TRBV9 and TRBJ1-1; no firm D call. This CDR3 has 15 amino acids. V gave up 2 bases and J gave up 0 bases, with 11 bases separating them. Germline V lookup: CDR1 SGDLS, CDR2 YYNGEE. The CDR3 coding sequence is TGTGCCAGCAGCGTCCACCAGGTCATGAACACTGAAGCTTTCTTT. Translated, it gives CASSVHQVMNTEAFF.

The J gene is TRBJ2-3, the V gene TRBV4-3, with D tentatively TRBD1 (6 bases). Germline assignment: CDR1 LGHNA and CDR2 YSLEER. The CDR3 runs 15 residues. Between the trimmed V and J ends, which lost 2 bases and 3 bases, there was a span of 12 bases. In nucleotides, the CDR3 is TGCGCCAGCAGCCAAAGACAGGCCGAAACAGATACGCAGTATTTT. This translates into CASSQRQAETDTQYF.

The chain recombines TRBV7-2 with TRBJ1-2; TRBD1 matches 7 bases. V dropped 8 bases and J dropped 8; count of bases not matched to a gene: 5. This CDR3 has 11 residues. The germline gives CDR1 SGHTA, CDR2 FQGNSA. CDR3 sequence reads: CASAQGDGYTF. The CDR3 bases are TGTGCCAGCGCTCAGGGGGACGGCTACACCTTC.

The chain has TRBV12-5 and TRBJ2-7; 13 positions match TRBD2. J lost 4 bases, V lost 0 bases, and 0 bases had no gene match. From germline, CDR1 is LGHNT and CDR2 FRNRAP. This CDR3 has 15 residues. The CDR3 region is CASGLVLAGGYEQYF. CDR3 bases: TGTGCTAGTGGTTTGGTACTAGCGGGAGGGTACGAGCAGTACTTC.

The gene calls are TRBV7-9 and TRBJ1-1; a weak D match, TRBD1 (5 bases). CDR1 SEHNR and CDR2 FQNEAQ come from the germline V gene (reference sequence). The V gene lost 5 bases and the J gene lost 2 bases, with 15 bases spanning the gap. The CDR3 covers 15 residues. CDR3 sequence (DNA): TGTGCCAGCAGCCCCGCGCGGGGGATTAACACTGAAGCTTTCTTT. It translates to CASSPARGINTEAFF.

This clone showed up just a few times. This rearrangement joins TRBV6-6 to TRBJ2-1; 10 bases agree with TRBD1. The CDR3 contains 16 residues. From germline, CDR1 is MNHNY and CDR2 SVGAGI (reference sequence). After removal of 0 bases from V and 6 bases from J, the junction contained 5 bases not matched to a gene. For the CDR3, the DNA is TGTGCCAGCAGTTACTCGATGACAGGGGGCTTCAATGAGCAGTTCTTC. Its protein product is CASSYSMTGGFNEQFF.

V gene TRBV14 combines with J gene TRBJ1-1, with TRBD1 as a possible D gene (6 bases). The CDR3 is 13 amino acids. Germline loops: CDR1 SGHDN, CDR2 FVKESK. Trimming cost V 4 bases and J 8 bases, with 14 bases left between them. The CDR3 spells CASSRFQGPEAFF. The CDR3 coding sequence is TGTGCCAGCAGCCGCTTTCAGGGGCCAGAAGCTTTCTTT.

The chain couples TRBV5-5 to TRBJ1-5, with a tentative D call TRBD1 (6 bases). CDR1 and CDR2 from the germline V gene are SGHKS and YYEKEE (reference sequence). Trimming took off 0 bases at V and 7 bases at J, with 14 bases between the two ends. CDR3 length: 15 residues. The CDR3 sequence is CASSLVAQGKQPQHF. The CDR3 DNA sequence: TGTGCCAGCAGCTTGGTGGCGCAGGGGAAACAGCCCCAGCATTTT.

CDR3 nucleotides: TGTGCCAGTATTCCGACGACAGGGGCGTCTCAGCCCCAGCATTTT. Translating it yields CASIPTTGASQPQHF. The chain combines TRBV19 with TRBJ1-5, with 8 bases matching TRBD1. With V trimmed by 7 bases and J by 6 bases, 11 bases remained unmatched. CDR1 and CDR2 (germline): LNHDA, SQIVND (reference sequence). The CDR3 runs to 15 residues.

V gene TRBV6-5 combines with J gene TRBJ1-6; the D gene is possibly TRBD1 (5 bases). Trimming left V 7 bases short and J 7 bases short, with 14 bases between. Germline-derived CDR1 and CDR2 are MNHEY and SVGAGI. The CDR3 contains 14 residues. The CDR3 region has the DNA TGTGCCAGCATGATTCCGGGGGGGAATTCACCCCTCCACTTT. Its protein product is CASMIPGGNSPLHF.

The DNA of the CDR3 is TGCGCCAGCAGCCAAGATTGGATCTCACTAGCGGTCTCCGAGCAGTACTTC. The encoded protein is CASSQDWISLAVSEQYF. This chain connects TRBV4-3 to TRBJ2-7; 8 nucleotides align to TRBD2. The CDR3 sequence is 17 residues long. Trimming at V came to 0 bases and at J to 6 bases, leaving 13 bases not matched to a gene. Germline V lookup: CDR1 LGHNA, CDR2 YSLEER.

The V and J genes are TRBV5-4 and TRBJ2-3, with 7 positions matching TRBD2. V was clipped by 0 bases and J by 2 bases; unmatched bases: 12. This CDR3 has 18 residues. The V gene's germline CDR1 is SGHNT and CDR2 YYREEE (reference sequence). The CDR3 region is CASSLGPPGGSHTDTQYF. The CDR3 DNA is TGTGCCAGCAGCTTGGGTCCCCCGGGCGGGAGCCACACAGATACGCAGTATTTT.